Below, one T cell receptor beta chain is given with its context. Its cognate antigen is unknown. These data are taken from a study of T cell responses to AZD1222 COVID-19 vaccine. Some clones are missing from TCRdb's copy, which holds only in-frame ones; the method was immunoSEQ multiplex PCR. This sample has approximately 150,000 clones, with approximately 90% found just once. With 7 bases removed from V and 4 bases from J, the gap between germline ends came to 7 bases. There are 11 residues in the CDR3. CDR1 is SGHTS and CDR2 is YDEGEE in the germline V gene. Doses given second, at about 4 or about 12 weeks, were pooled. Study results and limitations: Spike-specific TCR breadth and depth both grew after two AZD1222 doses. The donors showed a predominance of white British ancestry and of females, with possible underestimation of clonal diversity. All repertoire sampling was performed exclusively after the peak T cell response.

V gene TRBV5-8 combines with J gene TRBJ2-3, with D hard to call. This TCR derives from an adult who received the AZD1222 COVID-19 vaccine. The material was peripheral blood, obtained 28 days after the second AZD1222 dose. The CDR3 spells CASGQADTQYF. Here the CDR3 DNA reads TGTGCCAGCGGCCAGGCAGATACGCAGTATTTT.